Detailed here is one T cell receptor (beta chain). Germline CDR1 reads LNHDA; CDR2 reads SQIVND (reference sequence). J was trimmed by 9 bases and V by 9 bases; bases with no gene match: 17. The length of the CDR3 is 15 residues. Categorization into cohorts depended on clinical history that participants reported. These data belong to a study of blood T cell repertoires in COVID-19. Study information: Acute-phase and convalescent COVID-19 samples originated in the United States, Italy and Spain.

Data came from immunoSEQ multiplex PCR; TCRdb stores just in-frame clones and leaves some out. The repertoire holds about 250,000 clones, 85% to 95% seen once, with 1.9% in the top ten. Sequenced material: PBMCs or T cells enriched from blood (not recorded which). The clonotype originates from a woman under 30 who had recovered from COVID-19. The V gene is TRBV19, the J gene TRBJ2-3; 8 bases are shared with TRBD2. The CDR3 here is CASKESGSRYGTQYF. The CDR3 DNA reads as TGTGCCAGCAAGGAGAGCGGGAGCCGGTATGGCACGCAGTATTTT.